The clone carrying this T cell receptor beta chain was counted once. The antigen remains unidentified. A much larger clone is a single base away; this may be a read error. TCRdb re-called the 5' RACE reads through MiXCR, storing one row per CDR3 protein. The repertoire holds under 200,000 distinct CDR3 sequences, 8.5% to 10% seen once, with approximately 15% in the top ten. This record comes from a study of CD8 T cells in ankylosing spondylitis. Findings and caveats of the study: Earlier literature documents some of the motif variants in reactive arthritis synovial fluid and blood.

Germline CDR1 and CDR2: KGHDR and SFDVKD. The V and J ends lost 1 base and 9 bases, in that order; junction bases with no gene match: 10. The CDR3 totals 16 residues. This chain connects TRBV24-1 to TRBJ2-1, with 8 bases matching TRBD2. Sequencing was performed on blood, either unsorted or a sorted T cell fraction (not recorded which). The TCR was taken from a female donor with ankylosing spondylitis or in good health (not recorded which). The CDR3 nucleotides read TGTGCCACCAGTGATTTTCCCGGGACTAGTTTACCTGAGCAGTTCTTC. It is translated as CATSDFPGTSLPEQFF.